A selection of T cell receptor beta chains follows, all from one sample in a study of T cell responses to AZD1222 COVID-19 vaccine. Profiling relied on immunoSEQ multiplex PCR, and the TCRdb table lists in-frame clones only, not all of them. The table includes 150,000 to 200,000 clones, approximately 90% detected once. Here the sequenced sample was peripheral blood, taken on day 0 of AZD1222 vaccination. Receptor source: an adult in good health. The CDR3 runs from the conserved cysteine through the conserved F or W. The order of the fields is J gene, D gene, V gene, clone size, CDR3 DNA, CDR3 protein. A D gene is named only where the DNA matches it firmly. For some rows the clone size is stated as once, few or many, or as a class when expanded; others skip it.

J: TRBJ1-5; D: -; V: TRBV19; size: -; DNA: TGTGCCAGTAGTATTACGGGGGAGAGCAATCAGCCCCAGCATTTT; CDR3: CASSITGESNQPQHF
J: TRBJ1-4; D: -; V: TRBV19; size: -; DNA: TGTGCCAGTAGTTCTCTCGACAGCGCAACTAATGAAAAACTGTTTTTT; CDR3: CASSSLDSATNEKLFF
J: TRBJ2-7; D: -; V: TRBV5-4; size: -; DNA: TGTGCCAGCAGCTTGATGAGGGGTGGGTCCTACGAGCAGTACTTC; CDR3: CASSLMRGGSYEQYF
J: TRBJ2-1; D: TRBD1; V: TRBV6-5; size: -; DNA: TGTGCCAGCAGGTCGGGACAGGGGGCCAATGAGCAGTTCTTC; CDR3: CASRSGQGANEQFF
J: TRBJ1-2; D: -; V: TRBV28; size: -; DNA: TGTGCCAGCAGTTTAGGGGGGAACCCCTCTTATGGCTACACCTTC; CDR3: CASSLGGNPSYGYTF
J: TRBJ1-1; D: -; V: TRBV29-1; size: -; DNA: TGCAGCGTTAAGGGCGCGGACACTGAAGCTTTCTTT; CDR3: CSVKGADTEAFF
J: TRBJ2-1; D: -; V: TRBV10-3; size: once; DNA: TGTGCCATCAGTAAATCCTACAATGAGCAGTTCTTC; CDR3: CAISKSYNEQFF
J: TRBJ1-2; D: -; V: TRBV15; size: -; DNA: TGTGCCACCAGCAAGGGCGGGGGAGCTAACTATGGCTACACCTTC; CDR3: CATSKGGGANYGYTF
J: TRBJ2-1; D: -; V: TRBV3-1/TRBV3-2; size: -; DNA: TGTGCCAGCAGCTTCCCCGGGATTCTCTACAATGAGCAGTTCTTC; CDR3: CASSFPGILYNEQFF
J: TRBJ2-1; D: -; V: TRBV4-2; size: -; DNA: TGTGCCAGCAGCCAAGGGAACAATGAGCAGTTCTTC; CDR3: CASSQGNNEQFF
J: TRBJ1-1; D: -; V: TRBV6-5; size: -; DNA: TGTGCCAGCAGTTACTCCAGACACGGCGGGACTGAAGCTTTCTTT; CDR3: CASSYSRHGGTEAFF
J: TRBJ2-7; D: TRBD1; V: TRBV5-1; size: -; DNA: TGCGCCAGCAGCCAAACAGGGGGCTCCTACGAGCAGTACTTC; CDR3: CASSQTGGSYEQYF
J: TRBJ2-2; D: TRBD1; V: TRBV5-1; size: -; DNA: TGCGCCAGCAGCGGACAGGGTTACACCGGGGAGCTGTTTTTT; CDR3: CASSGQGYTGELFF
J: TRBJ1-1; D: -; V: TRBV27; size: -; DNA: TGTGCCAGCAGTTTATACCGAACCGGGCCGAGGGCTTTCTTT; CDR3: CASSLYRTGPRAFF
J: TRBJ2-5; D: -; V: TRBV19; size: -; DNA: TGTGCCAGTAGTATAGGACAACAAGAGACCCAGTACTTC; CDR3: CASSIGQQETQYF
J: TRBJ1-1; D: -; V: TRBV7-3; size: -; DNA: TGTGCCAGCAGCAACGAAAGGTGGACTGAAGCTTTCTTT; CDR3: CASSNERWTEAFF
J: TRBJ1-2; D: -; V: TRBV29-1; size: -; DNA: TGCAGCGTTGCTAGTGCGTACGGCTACACCTTC; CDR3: CSVASAYGYTF
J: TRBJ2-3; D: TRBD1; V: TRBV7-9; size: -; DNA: TGTGCCAGCAGCTCTAACCGGGACAGAATCACAGATACGCAGTATTTT; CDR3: CASSSNRDRITDTQYF
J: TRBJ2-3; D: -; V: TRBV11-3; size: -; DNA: TGTGCCAGCAAGGGAGCGAACACAGATACGCAGTATTTT; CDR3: CASKGANTDTQYF
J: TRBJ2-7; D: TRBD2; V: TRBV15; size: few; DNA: TGTGCCACCAGCAGGGACCTCGTTGGGGGGGTCGAGCAGTACTTC; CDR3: CATSRDLVGGVEQYF
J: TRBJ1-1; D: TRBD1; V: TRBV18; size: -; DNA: TGTGCCAGCTCACCACCGGGCAGGGGGCTAACGAACACTGAAGCTTTCTTT; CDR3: CASSPPGRGLTNTEAFF
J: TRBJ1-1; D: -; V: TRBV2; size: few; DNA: TGTGCCAGCAGTGGTCAGGTGAACACTGAAGCTTTCTTT; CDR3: CASSGQVNTEAFF
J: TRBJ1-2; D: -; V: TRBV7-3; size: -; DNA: TGTGCCAGCAGTCAAGCCCCAGGGAACTATGGCTACACCTTC; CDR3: CASSQAPGNYGYTF
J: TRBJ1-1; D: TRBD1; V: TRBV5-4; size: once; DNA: TGTGCCAGCAGCGACCAGACAGGGGCCACTGAAGCTTTCTTT; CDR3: CASSDQTGATEAFF
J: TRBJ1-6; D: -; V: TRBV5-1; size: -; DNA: TGCGCCAGCAGCTTGGTGGTAGGGAATAATTCACCCCTCCACTTT; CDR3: CASSLVVGNNSPLHF
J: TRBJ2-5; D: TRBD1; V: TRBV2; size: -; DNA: TGTGCCAGCAGTGTTACAGGGGTGAGGCAAGAGACCCAGTACTTC; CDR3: CASSVTGVRQETQYF
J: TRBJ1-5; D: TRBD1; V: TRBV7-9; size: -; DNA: TGTGCCAGCAGCCGTTATGAGGGACAGGGTAATCAGCCCCAGCATTTT; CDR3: CASSRYEGQGNQPQHF
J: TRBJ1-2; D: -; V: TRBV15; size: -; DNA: TGTGCCACCAGCCGCTGGGGAGGGAACTACGGCTACACCTTC; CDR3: CATSRWGGNYGYTF
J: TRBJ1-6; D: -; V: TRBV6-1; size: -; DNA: TGTGCCAGCAGTGAATTTAGGGTTTCACCCCTCCACTTT; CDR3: CASSEFRVSPLHF
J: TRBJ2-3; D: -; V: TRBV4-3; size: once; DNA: TGCGCCAGCAGCCAAGATCTAGCCACAGATACGCAGTATTTT; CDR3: CASSQDLATDTQYF
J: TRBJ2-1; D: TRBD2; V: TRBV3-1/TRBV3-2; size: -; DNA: TGTGCCAGCAGCCAAGAAGGGTGGCTAGCGGAGCCAAGCTCCTACAATGAGCAGTTCTTC; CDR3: CASSQEGWLAEPSSYNEQFF
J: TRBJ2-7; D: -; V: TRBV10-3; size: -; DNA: TGTGCCATCAGTGAGAGAGCCTACGAGCAGTACTTC; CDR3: CAISERAYEQYF
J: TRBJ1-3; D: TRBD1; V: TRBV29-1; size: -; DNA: TGCAGCGTTGAAGATCGCACCAACAGGGGAGGAAACACCATATATTTT; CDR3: CSVEDRTNRGGNTIYF
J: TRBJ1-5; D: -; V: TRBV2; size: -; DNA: TGTGCCAGCAGTGAAGCGAGGGGGGCGAGGGAGCCCCAGCATTTT; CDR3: CASSEARGAREPQHF
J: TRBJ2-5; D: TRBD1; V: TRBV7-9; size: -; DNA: TGTGCCAGCACCCGCCCGGACAGGGGGCGGGCAGAGACCCAGTACTTC; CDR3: CASTRPDRGRAETQYF
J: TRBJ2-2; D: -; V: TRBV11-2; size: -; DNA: TGTGCCAGCAGCTTGGGAAAAGAGCTGTTTTTT; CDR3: CASSLGKELFF
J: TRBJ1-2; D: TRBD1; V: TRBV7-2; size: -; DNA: TGTGCCAGCAGCGCCCGACAGGGAGGGGAAGGCTACACCTTC; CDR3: CASSARQGGEGYTF
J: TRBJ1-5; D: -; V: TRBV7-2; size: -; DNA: TGTGCCAGCAGCTTCACAGGGATGCAGCCCCAGCATTTT; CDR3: CASSFTGMQPQHF
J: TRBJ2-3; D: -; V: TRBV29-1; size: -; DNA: TGCAGCGTTAAAGTAGATATGGTTGATACGCAGTATTTT; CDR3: CSVKVDMVDTQYF
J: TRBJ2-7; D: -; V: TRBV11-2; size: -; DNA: TGTGCCAGCAGCTCCCGGGACAACTACGAGCAGTACTTC; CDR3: CASSSRDNYEQYF